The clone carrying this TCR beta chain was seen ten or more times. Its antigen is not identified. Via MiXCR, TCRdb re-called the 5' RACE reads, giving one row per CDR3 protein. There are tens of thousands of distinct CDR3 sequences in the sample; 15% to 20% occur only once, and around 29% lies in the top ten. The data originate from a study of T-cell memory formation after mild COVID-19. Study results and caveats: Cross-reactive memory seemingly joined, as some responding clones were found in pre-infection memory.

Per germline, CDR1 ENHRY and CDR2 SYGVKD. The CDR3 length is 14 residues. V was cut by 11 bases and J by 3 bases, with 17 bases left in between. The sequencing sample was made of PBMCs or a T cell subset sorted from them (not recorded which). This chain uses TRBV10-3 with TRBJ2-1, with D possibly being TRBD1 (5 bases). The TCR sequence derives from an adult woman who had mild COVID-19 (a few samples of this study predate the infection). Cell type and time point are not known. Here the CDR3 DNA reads TGTGCCGCCCTACCAGGGAAGGGCTACAATGAGCAGTTCTTC. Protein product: CAALPGKGYNEQFF.